This T cell receptor (beta chain) was identified during a study of response to subunit inactivated influenza vaccine. Study-level findings and limits: The authors suggested that few new T cells are recruited per seasonal influenza vaccination.

As concerns this clonotype: Its specificity is unknown.

This CDR3 spans 15 amino acids. Trimming cost V 6 bases and J 1 base, with 16 bases left between them. Germline values: CDR1 SGHRS, CDR2 YFSETQ. TCRdb re-derived calls from the RT-PCR reads in MiXCR, one entry per CDR3 protein. Of roughly 460,000 distinct CDR3 sequences detected, approximately 11% appear once; the ten largest clones hold 10% to 15%. The rearrangement joins TRBV5-1 to TRBJ2-5, with D possibly TRBD1 on 6 matching bases. Sequencing used PBMCs from blood, obtained more than 35 days after vaccination. The clonotype was recovered from a man aged 50 to 59 who received an inactivated influenza vaccine. The CDR3 bases are TGCGCCAGCACCCGGCACAGGGCTACCCAAGAGACCCAGTACTTC. This encodes CASTRHRATQETQYF.